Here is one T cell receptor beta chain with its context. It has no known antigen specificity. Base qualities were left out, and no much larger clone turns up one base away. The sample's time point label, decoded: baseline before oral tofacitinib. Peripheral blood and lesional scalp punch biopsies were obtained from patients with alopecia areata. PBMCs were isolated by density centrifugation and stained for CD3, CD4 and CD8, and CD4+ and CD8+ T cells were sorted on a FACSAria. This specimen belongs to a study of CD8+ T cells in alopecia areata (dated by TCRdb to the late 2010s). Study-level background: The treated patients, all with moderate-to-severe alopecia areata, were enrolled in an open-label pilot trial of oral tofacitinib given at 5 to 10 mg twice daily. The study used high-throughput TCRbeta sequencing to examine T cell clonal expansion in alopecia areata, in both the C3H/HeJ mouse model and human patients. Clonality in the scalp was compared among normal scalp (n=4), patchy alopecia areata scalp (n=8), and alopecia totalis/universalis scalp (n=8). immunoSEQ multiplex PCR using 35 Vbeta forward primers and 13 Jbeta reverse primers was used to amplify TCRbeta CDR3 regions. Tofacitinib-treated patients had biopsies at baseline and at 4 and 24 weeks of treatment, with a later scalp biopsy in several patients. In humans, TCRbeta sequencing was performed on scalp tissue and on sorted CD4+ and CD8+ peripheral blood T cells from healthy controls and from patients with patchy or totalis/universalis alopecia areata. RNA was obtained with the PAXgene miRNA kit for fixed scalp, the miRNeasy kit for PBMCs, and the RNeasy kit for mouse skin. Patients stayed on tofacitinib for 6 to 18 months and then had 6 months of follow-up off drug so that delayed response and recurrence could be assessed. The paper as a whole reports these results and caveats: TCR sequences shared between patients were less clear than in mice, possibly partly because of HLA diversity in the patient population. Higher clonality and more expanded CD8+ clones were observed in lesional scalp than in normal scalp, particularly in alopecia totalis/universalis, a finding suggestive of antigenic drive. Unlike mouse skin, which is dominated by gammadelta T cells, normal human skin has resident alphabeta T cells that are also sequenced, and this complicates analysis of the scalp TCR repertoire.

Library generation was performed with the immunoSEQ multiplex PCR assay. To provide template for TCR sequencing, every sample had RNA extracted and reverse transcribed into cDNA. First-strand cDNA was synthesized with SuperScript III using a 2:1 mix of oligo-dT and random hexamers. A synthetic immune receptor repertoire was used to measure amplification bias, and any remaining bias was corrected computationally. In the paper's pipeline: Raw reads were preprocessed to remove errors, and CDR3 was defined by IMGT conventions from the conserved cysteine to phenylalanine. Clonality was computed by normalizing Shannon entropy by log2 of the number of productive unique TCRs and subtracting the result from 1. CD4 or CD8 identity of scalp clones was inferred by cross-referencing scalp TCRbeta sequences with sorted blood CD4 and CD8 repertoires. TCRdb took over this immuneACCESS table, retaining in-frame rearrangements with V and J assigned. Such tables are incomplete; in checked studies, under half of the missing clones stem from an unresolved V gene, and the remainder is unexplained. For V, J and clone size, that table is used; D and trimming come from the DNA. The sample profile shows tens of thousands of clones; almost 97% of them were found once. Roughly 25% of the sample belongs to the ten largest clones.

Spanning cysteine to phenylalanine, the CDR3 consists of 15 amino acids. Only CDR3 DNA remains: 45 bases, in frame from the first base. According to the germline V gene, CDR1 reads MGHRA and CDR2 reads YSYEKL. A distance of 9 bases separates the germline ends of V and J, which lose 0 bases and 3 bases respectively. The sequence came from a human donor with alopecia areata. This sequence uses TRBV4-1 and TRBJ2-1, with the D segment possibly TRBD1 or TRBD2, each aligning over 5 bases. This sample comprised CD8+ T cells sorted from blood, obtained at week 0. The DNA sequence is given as TGCGCCAGCAGCCAAGAGAGGGGATTCTACAATGAGCAGTTCTTC. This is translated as CASSQERGFYNEQFF.